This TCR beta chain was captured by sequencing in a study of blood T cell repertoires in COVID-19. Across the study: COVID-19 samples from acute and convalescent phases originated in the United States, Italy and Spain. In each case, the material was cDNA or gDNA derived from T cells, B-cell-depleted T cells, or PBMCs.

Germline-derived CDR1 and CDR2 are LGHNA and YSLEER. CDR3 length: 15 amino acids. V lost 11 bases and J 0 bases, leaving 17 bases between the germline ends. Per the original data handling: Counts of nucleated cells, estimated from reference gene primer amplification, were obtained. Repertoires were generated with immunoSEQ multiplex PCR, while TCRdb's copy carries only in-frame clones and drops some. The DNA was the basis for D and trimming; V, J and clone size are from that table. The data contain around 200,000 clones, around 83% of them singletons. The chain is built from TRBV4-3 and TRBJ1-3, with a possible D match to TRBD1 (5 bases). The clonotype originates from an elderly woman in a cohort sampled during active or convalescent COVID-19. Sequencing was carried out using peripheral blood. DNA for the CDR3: TGCGCCTCCTCCCCCGGACACCCCTCTGGAAACACCATATATTTT. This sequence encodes CASSPGHPSGNTIYF.